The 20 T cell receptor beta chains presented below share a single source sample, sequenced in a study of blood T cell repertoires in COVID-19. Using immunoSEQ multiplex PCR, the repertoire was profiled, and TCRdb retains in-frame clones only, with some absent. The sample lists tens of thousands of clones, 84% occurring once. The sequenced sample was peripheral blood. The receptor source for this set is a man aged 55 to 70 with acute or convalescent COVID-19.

This chain's CDR3 is CASSLAGGQGTQYF. CDR3 nucleotide sequence: TGTGCCAGCAGCTTAGCGGGGGGCCAGGGTACGCAGTATTTT. The chain combines TRBV7-3 with TRBJ2-3, with 8 bases identical to TRBD2. CDR3 length: 14 amino acids. V lost 2 bases, J lost 8 bases, and 6 bases stayed unmatched. Looked up from germline, CDR1 is SGHTA and CDR2 is FQGTGA. Using reference TRBV7-3 and TRBJ2-3 for the parts outside the CDR3, the full variable domain is GAGVSQTPSNKVTEKGKYVELRCDPISGHTALYWYRQSLGQGPEFLIYFQGTGAADDSGLPNDRFFAVRPEGSVSTLKIQRTERGDSAVYLCASSLAGGQGTQYFGPGTRLTVL.

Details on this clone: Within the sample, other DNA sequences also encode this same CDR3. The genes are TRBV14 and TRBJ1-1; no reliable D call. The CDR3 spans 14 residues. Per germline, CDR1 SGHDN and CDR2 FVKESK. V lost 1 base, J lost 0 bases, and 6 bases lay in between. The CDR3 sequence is CASSQAGMNTEAFF. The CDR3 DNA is TGTGCCAGCAGCCAAGCAGGTATGAACACTGAAGCTTTCTTT.

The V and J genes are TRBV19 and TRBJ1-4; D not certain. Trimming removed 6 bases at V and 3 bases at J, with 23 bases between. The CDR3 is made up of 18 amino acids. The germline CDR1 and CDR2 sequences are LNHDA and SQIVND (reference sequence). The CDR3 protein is CASRPRRSHAAPNEKLFF. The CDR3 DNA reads TGTGCCAGTAGACCTAGGAGGTCCCATGCCGCTCCTAATGAAAAACTGTTTTTT.

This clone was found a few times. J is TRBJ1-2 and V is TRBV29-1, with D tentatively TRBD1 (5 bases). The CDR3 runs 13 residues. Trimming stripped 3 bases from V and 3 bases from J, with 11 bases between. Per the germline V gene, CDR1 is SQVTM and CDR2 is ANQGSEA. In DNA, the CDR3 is TGCAGCGTTGAGTCTGGGGCCTACTATGGCTACACCTTC. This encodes CSVESGAYYGYTF.

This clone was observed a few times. The CDR3 DNA follows: TGTGCCAGCAAGGCAGGGGACAGGATTATGAACACTGAAGCTTTCTTT. Protein sequence: CASKAGDRIMNTEAFF. The genes are TRBV5-5 and TRBJ1-1; 8 bases are a match to TRBD1. The CDR3 loop spans 16 amino acids. Germline CDR1 reads SGHKS; CDR2 reads YYEKEE (reference sequence). The V segment lost 6 bases and the J segment 0 bases; nucleotides outside the gene matches: 10.

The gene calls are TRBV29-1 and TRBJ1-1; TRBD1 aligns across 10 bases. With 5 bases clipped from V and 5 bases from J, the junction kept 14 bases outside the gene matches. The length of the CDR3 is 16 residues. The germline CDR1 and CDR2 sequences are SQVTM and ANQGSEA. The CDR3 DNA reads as TGCAGCGTTCGAACTAACTGGGACAGGGGACGAACTGAAGCTTTCTTT. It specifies CSVRTNWDRGRTEAFF.

Here the CDR3 reads CSVGDRGNQPQHF. In nucleotides, the CDR3 is TGCAGCGTGGGGGACAGGGGCAATCAGCCCCAGCATTTT. The chain recombines TRBV29-1 with TRBJ1-5; the match to TRBD1 covers 9 bases. Losses at the gene ends were 6 bases for V and 2 bases for J; bases not matched to a gene: 2. The CDR3 consists of 13 residues. Germline lookup yields CDR1 SQVTM and CDR2 ANQGSEA.

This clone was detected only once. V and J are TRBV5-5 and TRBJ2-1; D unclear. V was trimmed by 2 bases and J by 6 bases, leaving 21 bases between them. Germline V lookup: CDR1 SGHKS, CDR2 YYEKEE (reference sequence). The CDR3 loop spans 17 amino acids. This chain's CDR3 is CASSFFGQFKIRNEQFF. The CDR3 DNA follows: TGTGCCAGCAGCTTCTTTGGGCAGTTCAAAATCCGCAATGAGCAGTTCTTC.

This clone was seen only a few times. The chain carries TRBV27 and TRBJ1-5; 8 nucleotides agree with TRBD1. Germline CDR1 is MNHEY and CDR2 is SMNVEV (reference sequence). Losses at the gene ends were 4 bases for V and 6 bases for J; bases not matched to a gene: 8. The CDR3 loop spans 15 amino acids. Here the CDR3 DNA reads TGTGCCAGCAGTTCACGACAGGGGAGGAGTCAGCCCCAGCATTTT. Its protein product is CASSSRQGRSQPQHF.

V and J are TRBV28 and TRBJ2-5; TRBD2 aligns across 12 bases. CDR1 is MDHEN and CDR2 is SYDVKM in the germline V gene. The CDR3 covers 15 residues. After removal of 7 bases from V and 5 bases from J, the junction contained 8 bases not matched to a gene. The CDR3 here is CASTTSGGPGETQYF. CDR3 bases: TGTGCCAGCACCACTAGCGGGGGGCCGGGGGAGACCCAGTACTTC. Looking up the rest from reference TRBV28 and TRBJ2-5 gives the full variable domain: DVKVTQSSRYLVKRTGEKVFLECVQDMDHENMFWYRQDPGLGLRLIYFSYDVKMKEKGDIPEGYSVSREKKERFSLILESASTNQTSMYLCASTTSGGPGETQYFGPGTRLLVL.

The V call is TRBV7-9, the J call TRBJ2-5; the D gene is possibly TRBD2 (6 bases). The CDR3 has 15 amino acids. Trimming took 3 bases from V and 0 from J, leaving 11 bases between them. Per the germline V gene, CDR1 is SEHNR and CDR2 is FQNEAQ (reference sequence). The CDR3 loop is CASSFGRGYQETQYF. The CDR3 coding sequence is TGTGCCAGCAGCTTTGGTCGGGGGTACCAAGAGACCCAGTACTTC.

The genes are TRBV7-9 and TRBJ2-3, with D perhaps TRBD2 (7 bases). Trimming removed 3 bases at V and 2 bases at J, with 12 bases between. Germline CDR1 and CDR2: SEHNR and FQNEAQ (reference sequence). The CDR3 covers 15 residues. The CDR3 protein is CASSLAGATTDTQYF. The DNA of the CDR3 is TGTGCCAGCAGCTTGGCGGGGGCCACCACAGATACGCAGTATTTT.

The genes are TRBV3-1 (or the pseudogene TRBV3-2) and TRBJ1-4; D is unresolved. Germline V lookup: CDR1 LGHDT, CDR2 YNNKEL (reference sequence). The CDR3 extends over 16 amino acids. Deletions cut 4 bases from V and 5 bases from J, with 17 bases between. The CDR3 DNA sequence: TGTGCCAGCAGCCCCTTCCCAAGCGGGAAGAATGAAAAACTGTTTTTT. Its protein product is CASSPFPSGKNEKLFF.

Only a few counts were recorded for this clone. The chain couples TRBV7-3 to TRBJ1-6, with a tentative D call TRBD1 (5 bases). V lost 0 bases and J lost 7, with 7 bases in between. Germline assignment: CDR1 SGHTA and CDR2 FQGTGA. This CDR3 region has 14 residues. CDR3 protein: CASSLTGANSPLHF. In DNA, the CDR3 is TGTGCCAGCAGCTTAACAGGGGCAAATTCACCCCTCCACTTT.

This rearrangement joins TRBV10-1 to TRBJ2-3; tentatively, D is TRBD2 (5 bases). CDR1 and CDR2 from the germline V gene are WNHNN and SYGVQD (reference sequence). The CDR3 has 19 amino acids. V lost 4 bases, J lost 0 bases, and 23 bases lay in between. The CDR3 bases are TGCGCCAGCAGTGGCGGCGGGCCCCTAGACCACAATAGCACAGATACGCAGTATTTT. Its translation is CASSGGGPLDHNSTDTQYF.

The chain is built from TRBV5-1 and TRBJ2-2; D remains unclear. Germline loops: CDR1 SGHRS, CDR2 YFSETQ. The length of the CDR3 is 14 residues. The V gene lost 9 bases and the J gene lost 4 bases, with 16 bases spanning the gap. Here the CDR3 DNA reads TGCGCCACCACGGAGATGGCCACCACCGGGGAGCTGTTTTTT. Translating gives CATTEMATTGELFF.

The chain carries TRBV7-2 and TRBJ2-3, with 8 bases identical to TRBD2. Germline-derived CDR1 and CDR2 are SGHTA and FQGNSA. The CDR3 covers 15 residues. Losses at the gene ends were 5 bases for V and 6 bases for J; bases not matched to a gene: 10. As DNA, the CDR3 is TGTGCCAGCAGCCGCCGGGGGGGGGCAACGGATACGCAGTATTTT. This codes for CASSRRGGATDTQYF.

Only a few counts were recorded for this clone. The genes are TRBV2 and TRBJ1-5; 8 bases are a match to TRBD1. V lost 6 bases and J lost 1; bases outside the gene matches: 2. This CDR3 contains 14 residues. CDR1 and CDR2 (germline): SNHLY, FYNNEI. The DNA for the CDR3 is TGTGCCAGCAGCCGGGACAGGAGCAATCAGCCCCAGCATTTT. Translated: CASSRDRSNQPQHF.

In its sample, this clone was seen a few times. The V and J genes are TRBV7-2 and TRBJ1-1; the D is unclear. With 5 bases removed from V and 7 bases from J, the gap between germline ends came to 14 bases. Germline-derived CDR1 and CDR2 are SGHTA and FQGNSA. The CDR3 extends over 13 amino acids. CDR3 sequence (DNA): TGTGCCAGCAGCGACCGCCCGCGGAATGAAGCTTTCTTT. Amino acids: CASSDRPRNEAFF.

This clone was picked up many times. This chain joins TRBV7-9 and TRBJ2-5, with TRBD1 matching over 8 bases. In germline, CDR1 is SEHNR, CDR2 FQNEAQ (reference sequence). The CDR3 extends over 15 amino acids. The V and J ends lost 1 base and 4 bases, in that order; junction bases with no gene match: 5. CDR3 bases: TGTGCCAGCAGCTTAGGGGGACAGGTCTCAGAGACCCAGTACTTC. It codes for CASSLGGQVSETQYF.